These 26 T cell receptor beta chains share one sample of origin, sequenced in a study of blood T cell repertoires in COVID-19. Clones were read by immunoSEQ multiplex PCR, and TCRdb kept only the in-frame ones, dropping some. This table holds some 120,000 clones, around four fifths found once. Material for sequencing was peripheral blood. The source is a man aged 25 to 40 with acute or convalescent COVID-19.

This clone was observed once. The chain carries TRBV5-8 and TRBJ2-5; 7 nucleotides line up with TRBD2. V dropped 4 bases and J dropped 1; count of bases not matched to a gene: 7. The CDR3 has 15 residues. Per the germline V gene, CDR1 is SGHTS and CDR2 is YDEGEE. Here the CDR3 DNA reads TGTGCCAGCAGCGTGGCCGGGACTATCCAAGAGACCCAGTACTTC. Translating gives CASSVAGTIQETQYF.

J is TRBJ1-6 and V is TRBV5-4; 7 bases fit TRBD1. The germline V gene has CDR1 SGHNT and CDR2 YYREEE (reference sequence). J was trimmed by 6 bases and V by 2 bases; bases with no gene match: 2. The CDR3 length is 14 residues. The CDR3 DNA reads TGTGCCAGCAGCTTAGACAGGGTTAATTCACCCCTCCACTTT. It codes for CASSLDRVNSPLHF.

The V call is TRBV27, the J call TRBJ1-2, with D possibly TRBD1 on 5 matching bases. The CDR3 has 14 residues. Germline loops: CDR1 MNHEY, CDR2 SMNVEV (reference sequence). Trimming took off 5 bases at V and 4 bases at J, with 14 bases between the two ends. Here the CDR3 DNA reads TGTGCCAGCAGTGGAACCAGGGAAGGCTATGGCTACACCTTC. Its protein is CASSGTREGYGYTF.

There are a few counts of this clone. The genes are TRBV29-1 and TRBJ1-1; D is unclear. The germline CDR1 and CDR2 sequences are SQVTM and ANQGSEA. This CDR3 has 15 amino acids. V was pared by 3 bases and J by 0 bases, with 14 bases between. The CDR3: CSVDRARGMNTEAFF. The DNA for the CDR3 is TGCAGCGTTGATAGGGCTCGAGGGATGAACACTGAAGCTTTCTTT. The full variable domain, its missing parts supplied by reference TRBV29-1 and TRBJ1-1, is SAVISQKPSRDICQRGTSLTIQCQVDSQVTMMFWYRQQPGQSLTLIATANQGSEATYESGFVIDKFPISRPNLTFSTLTVSNMSPEDSSIYLCSVDRARGMNTEAFFGQGTRLTVV.

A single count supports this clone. In DNA form, the CDR3 reads TGTGCCAGCAGTTTTTCGCAGGGGGATGAGCAGTTCTTC. Residues: CASSFSQGDEQFF. The chain uses TRBV6-5 and TRBJ2-1; TRBD1 agrees at 7 bases. Germline V gives CDR1 MNHEY, CDR2 SVGAGI. J lost 8 bases, V lost 4 bases, and 5 bases had no gene match. The CDR3 spans 13 residues.

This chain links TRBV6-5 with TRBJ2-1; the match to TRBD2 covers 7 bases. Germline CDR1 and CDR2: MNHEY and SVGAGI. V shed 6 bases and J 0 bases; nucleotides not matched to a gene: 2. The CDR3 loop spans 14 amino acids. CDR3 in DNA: TGTGCCAGCAGCAGGGAGGGCTCCTACAATGAGCAGTTCTTC. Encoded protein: CASSREGSYNEQFF.

The CDR3 loop is CSVEPLALGGNTIYF. DNA for the CDR3: TGCAGCGTTGAGCCGTTGGCTCTGGGCGGAAACACCATATATTTT. This chain connects TRBV29-1 to TRBJ1-3; D is unresolved. V was trimmed by 3 bases and J by 4 bases, leaving 16 bases between them. The CDR3 totals 15 residues. Germline CDR1 reads SQVTM; CDR2 reads ANQGSEA.

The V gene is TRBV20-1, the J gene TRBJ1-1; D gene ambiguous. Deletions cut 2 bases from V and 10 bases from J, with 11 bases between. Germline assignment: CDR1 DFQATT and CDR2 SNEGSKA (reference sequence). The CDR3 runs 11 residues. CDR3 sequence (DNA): TGCAGTGCTAGATACGGTCACGGAGCTTTCTTT. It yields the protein CSARYGHGAFF.

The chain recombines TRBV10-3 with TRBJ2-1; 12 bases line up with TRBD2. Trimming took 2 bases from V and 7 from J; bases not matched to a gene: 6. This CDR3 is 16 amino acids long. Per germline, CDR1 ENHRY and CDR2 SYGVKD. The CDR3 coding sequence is TGTGCCATCAGTGAGCTCCTAGCGGGAGGGTTTAATGAGCAGTTCTTC. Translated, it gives CAISELLAGGFNEQFF.

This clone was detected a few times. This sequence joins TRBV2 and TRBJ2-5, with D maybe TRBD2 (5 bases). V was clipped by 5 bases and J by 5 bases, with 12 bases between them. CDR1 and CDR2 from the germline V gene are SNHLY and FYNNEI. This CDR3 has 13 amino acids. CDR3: CASSPRGWETQYF. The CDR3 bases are TGTGCCAGCAGTCCCCGCGGGTGGGAGACCCAGTACTTC.

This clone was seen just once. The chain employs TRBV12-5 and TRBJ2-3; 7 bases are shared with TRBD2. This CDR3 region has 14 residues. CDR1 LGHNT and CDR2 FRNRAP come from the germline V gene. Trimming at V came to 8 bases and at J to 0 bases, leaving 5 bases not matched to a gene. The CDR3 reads CASCSGLSTDTQYF. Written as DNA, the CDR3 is TGTGCTAGTTGTAGCGGGCTTAGCACAGATACGCAGTATTTT. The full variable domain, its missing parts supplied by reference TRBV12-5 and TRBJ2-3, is DARVTQTPRHKVTEMGQEVTMRCQPILGHNTVFWYRQTMMQGLELLAYFRNRAPLDDSGMPKDRFSAEMPDATLATLKIQPSEPRDSAVYFCASCSGLSTDTQYFGPGTRLTVL.

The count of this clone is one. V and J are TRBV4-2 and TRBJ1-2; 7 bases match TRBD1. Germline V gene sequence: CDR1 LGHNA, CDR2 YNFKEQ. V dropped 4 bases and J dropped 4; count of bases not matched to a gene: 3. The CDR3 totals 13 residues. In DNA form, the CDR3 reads TGTGCCAGCAGCCCGGGACAGATCTATGGCTACACCTTC. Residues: CASSPGQIYGYTF.

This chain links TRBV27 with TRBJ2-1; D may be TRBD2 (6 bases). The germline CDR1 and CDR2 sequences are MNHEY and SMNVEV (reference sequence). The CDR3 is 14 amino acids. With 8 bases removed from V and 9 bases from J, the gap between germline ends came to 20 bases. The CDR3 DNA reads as TGTGCCAGCTCGAGACTAGAGGGAGGTAGTGAGCAGTTCTTC. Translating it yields CASSRLEGGSEQFF.

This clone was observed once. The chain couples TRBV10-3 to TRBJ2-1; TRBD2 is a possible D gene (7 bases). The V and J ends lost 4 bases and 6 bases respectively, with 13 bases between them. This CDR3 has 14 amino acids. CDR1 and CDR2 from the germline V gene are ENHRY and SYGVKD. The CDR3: CAISGERGGNEQFF. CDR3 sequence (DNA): TGTGCCATCAGTGGTGAGAGGGGGGGCAATGAGCAGTTCTTC.

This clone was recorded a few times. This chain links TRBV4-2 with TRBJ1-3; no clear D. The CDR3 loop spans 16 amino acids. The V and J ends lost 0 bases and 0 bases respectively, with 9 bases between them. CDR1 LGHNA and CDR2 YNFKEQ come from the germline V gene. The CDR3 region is CASSQDVWSSGNTIYF. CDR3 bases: TGTGCCAGCAGCCAAGATGTCTGGAGCTCTGGAAACACCATATATTTT.

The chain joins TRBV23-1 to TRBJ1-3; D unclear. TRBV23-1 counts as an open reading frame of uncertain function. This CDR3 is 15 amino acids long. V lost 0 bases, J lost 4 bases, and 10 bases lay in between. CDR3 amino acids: CASSQSRAIGNTIYF. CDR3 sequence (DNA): TGCGCCAGCAGTCAATCCCGAGCTATCGGAAACACCATATATTTT.

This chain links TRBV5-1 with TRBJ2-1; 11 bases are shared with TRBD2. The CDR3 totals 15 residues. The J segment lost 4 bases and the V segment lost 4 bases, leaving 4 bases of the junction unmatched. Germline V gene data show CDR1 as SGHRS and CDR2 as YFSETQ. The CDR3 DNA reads TGCGCCAGCAGCGCCGGGACTAGCGGTTACAATGAGCAGTTCTTC. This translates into CASSAGTSGYNEQFF.

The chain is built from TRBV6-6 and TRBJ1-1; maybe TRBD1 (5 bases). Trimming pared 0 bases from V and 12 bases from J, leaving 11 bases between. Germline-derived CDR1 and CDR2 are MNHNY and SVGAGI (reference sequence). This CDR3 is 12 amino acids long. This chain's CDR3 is CASSYSRGGPFF. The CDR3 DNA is TGTGCCAGCAGTTACTCGAGGGGAGGACCTTTCTTT.

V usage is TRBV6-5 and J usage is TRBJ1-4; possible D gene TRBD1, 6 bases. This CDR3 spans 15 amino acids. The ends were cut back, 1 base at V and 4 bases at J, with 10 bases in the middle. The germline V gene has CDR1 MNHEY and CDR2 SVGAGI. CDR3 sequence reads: CASSYWSGVNEKLFF. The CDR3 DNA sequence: TGTGCCAGCAGTTACTGGTCAGGGGTTAATGAAAAACTGTTTTTT.

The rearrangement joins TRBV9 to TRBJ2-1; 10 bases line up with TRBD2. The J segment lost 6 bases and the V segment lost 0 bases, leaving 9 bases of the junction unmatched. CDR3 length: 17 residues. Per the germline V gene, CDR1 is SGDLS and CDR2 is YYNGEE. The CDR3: CASSVDRTSGNINEQFF. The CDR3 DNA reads TGTGCCAGCAGCGTAGATCGGACTAGCGGAAATATCAATGAGCAGTTCTTC.

The chain's CDR3 is CASIRQGGGNTEAFF. CDR3 sequence (DNA): TGTGCCAGCATTAGACAGGGGGGCGGGAACACTGAAGCTTTCTTT. The chain uses TRBV6-5 and TRBJ1-1, with TRBD1 matching over 9 bases. CDR1 and CDR2 from the germline V gene are MNHEY and SVGAGI. The V and J ends lost 7 bases and 1 base, in that order; junction bases with no gene match: 7. The CDR3 totals 15 residues.

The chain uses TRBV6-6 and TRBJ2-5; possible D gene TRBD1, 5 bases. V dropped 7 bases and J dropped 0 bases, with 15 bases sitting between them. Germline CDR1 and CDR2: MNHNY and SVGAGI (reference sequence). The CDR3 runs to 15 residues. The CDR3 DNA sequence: TGTGCCAGCACCCCCGACAGCGAGTACCAAGAGACCCAGTACTTC. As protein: CASTPDSEYQETQYF.

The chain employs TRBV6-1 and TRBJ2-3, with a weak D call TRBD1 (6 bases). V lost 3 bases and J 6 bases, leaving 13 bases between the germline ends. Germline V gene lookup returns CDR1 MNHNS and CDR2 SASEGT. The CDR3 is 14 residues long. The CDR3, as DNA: TGTGCCAGCAGTGACCCCGACAGGCTGGATACGCAGTATTTT. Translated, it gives CASSDPDRLDTQYF.

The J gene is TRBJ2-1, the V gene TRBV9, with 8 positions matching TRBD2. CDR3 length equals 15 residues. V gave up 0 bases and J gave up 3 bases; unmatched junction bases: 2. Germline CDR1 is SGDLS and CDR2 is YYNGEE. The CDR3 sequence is CASSVEGLGYNEQFF. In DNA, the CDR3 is TGTGCCAGCAGCGTAGAGGGACTAGGCTACAATGAGCAGTTCTTC.

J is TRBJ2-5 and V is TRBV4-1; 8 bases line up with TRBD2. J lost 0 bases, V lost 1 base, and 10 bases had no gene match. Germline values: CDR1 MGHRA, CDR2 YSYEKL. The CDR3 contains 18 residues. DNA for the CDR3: TGCGCCAGCAGCCAAGGGTTAGCGGGGCTGGGGGACCAAGAGACCCAGTACTTC. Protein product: CASSQGLAGLGDQETQYF.

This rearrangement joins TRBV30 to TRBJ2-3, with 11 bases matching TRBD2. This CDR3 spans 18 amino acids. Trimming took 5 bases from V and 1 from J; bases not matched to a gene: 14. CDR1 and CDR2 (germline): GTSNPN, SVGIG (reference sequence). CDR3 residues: CAWSSGLAGYMRTDTQYF. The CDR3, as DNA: TGTGCCTGGTCTTCCGGACTAGCGGGTTATATGCGCACAGATACGCAGTATTTT.